The text below deals with one TCR beta chain. The record originates from a study of T cells after yellow fever vaccination. MiXCR was run by TCRdb on the 5' RACE reads, yielding one entry per CDR3 protein. The sample holds some 350,000 distinct CDR3 sequences, around 6.5% seen once. Germline trimming cut 5 bases from V and 9 bases from J; bases unmatched to any gene: 11. CDR3 length: 14 amino acids. The sequences come from PBMCs, collected 5 days after the yellow fever booster vaccination. This sequence originates from a man under 40 who received the YFV17D yellow fever vaccine. This chain connects TRBV12-3 or TRBV12-4 to TRBJ1-2, with 8 bases aligning to TRBD1. The CDR3 DNA reads as TGTGCCAGCAGTCAGCCGGGACAGGCGAATAGCTACACCTTC. The encoded protein is CASSQPGQANSYTF.